Reported below is one T cell receptor (beta chain). Only a few counts were recorded for this clone. Its antigen has not been determined. No quality values exist for individual bases; no much larger clone is one base distant. The germline V gene (reference sequence) provides CDR1 LGHDT and CDR2 YNNKEL. V was cut back by 0 bases and J by 1 base, leaving a gap of 6 bases between them. There are 14 amino acids in the CDR3, from cysteine to phenylalanine inclusive. Just CDR3 DNA is preserved here, 42 bases in frame from base 1. TCRbeta CDR3 regions were amplified from genomic DNA using the immunoSEQ Assay, a bias-controlled multiplex PCR. Regarding the original processing steps: Nucleated cell counts per sample were estimated from amplification of reference gene primers within the assay. To quantify the absolute abundance of each unique TCRbeta CDR3 rearrangement, sequence reads were collapsed and filtered. For each sample, productive Simpson clonality was calculated as the square root of Simpson's diversity index across productive rearrangements. TCRdb took over this immuneACCESS table, retaining in-frame rearrangements with V and J assigned. Such tables are incomplete; in checked studies, under half of the missing clones stem from an unresolved V gene, and the remainder is unexplained. That table supplies the V and J calls and clone size; D and trimming were determined from the DNA. This sample is represented by about 110,000 clones; less than 75% of them were singletons. 1.5% to 2% of the sample is held by the ten biggest clonotypes.

This specimen belongs to a study of blood T cell repertoires in COVID-19 (dated by TCRdb to the early 2020s). In terms of the full investigation: Collaborator samples came from the United States, Italy and Spain and covered acute and convalescent phases of COVID-19. The prospective study material was composed of cDNA or gDNA derived from T cells, B-cell-depleted T cells, or PBMCs. The dataset comprised deeply sampled blood TCRbeta repertoires from subjects exposed to, actively infected with, or recovered from COVID-19. The repertoires were released in a freely available public database intended as a resource for research on the immune response to SARS-CoV-2. The samples were drawn from the first 160 participants of the ongoing ImmuneRACE study and from about 1,200 subjects provided by 6 global collaborators. The sample metadata nearly always contained a de-identified subject ID, COVID-19 status, age in years and sex. HLA class I and class II types, where available, came from metadata supplied by the sample provider rather than from assay-based typing.

The collaborating institutions used their own protocols to collect whole blood in K2EDTA tubes. For TCRbeta analysis, collaborator samples were shipped as frozen whole blood, as isolated PBMCs, or as DNA extracted from either sample type. Broader findings and caveats from the paper: The quantity of clinical and demographic metadata differed by source and by participant and was supplied without curation.

This sequence uses TRBV3-1 (or the pseudogene TRBV3-2) and TRBJ1-2, with TRBD1 tentatively as D gene (6 bases match). The TCR sequence derives from a woman aged 40 to 50 with acute or convalescent COVID-19. The source material was peripheral blood. This receptor has the CDR3 CASSQEQGNYGYTF. The nucleotide sequence reads as follows: TGTGCCAGCAGCCAAGAACAGGGTAACTATGGCTACACCTTC.